This is a list of T cell receptor beta chains from one sample in a study of T-cell reconstitution after alpha-beta-depleted transplantation in children. MiXCR, run by TCRdb on the PCR reads, gives a single entry per CDR3 protein. Of 150,000 to 200,000 distinct CDR3 sequences listed, more than 9.5% are singletons. The sample here was PBMCs, taken before TCRalphabeta/CD19-depleted stem cell transplant. The receptors stem from a boy aged 2 to 9 with acute myeloid leukemia, due to receive a stem cell transplant. The CDR3 runs from the conserved cysteine through the conserved F or W. A D gene is named only where the DNA matches it firmly. Not all rows give a size; the values are once, few, many and, for expanded clones, a class.

cdr3_length	d_call	v_call	j_call	clone_size	cdr3_aa	cdr3_nt
22	TRBD1	TRBV20-1	TRBJ1-1	.	CSARDQGWTGTYFPDMNTEAFF	TGCAGTGCTAGAGATCAAGGCTGGACAGGGACTTACTTCCCAGACATGAACACTGAAGCTTTCTTT
14	.	TRBV3-1	TRBJ2-7	.	CASSQLGFVGEQYF	TGTGCCAGCAGCCAACTAGGGTTTGTCGGTGAGCAGTACTTC
11	.	TRBV29-1	TRBJ1-2	many	CSVAAGGGYTF	TGCAGCGTTGCGGCTGGGGGTGGCTACACCTTC
13	.	TRBV7-9	TRBJ2-3	many	CASRSGSTDTQYF	TGTGCCAGCAGGAGCGGAAGCACAGATACGCAGTATTTT
14	.	TRBV12-3/TRBV12-4	TRBJ2-7	many	CASSFREDSYEQYF	TGTGCCAGCAGTTTCAGGGAGGACTCCTACGAGCAGTACTTC
15	TRBD2	TRBV7-2	TRBJ2-5	many	CASSLERGGLETQYF	TGTGCCAGCAGCTTAGAGCGGGGGGGCCTAGAGACCCAGTACTTC
15	.	TRBV7-3	TRBJ2-3	many	CASSLFRTKTDTQYF	TGTGCCAGCAGCTTATTCAGGACTAAAACAGATACGCAGTATTTT
16	.	TRBV27	TRBJ1-2	.	CASSPRAAPANYGDTF	TGTGCCAGCAGTCCACGGGCCGCGCCAGCTAACTATGGCGACACCTTC
14	.	TRBV6-1	TRBJ1-2	many	CASSSTNSAGGYTF	TGTGCCAGCAGTAGCACCAATAGCGCTGGTGGCTACACCTTC
15	TRBD2	TRBV9	TRBJ2-1	few	CASSVDGGAGNEQFF	TGTGCCAGCAGCGTAGACGGGGGGGCCGGGAATGAGCAGTTCTTC
15	TRBD2	TRBV20-1	TRBJ2-2	many	CSASASGKNTGELFF	TGCAGTGCCAGTGCTAGCGGGAAGAACACCGGGGAGCTGTTTTTT
16	.	TRBV7-3	TRBJ2-2	.	CASSPAGTNFGGELFF	TGTGCCAGCAGCCCCGCCGGGACCAACTTCGGCGGGGAGCTGTTTTTT
14	.	TRBV5-1	TRBJ1-1	many	CASSSTGENTEAFF	TGCGCCAGCAGCTCCACGGGGGAAAACACTGAAGCTTTCTTT
15	TRBD2	TRBV20-1	TRBJ2-1	many	CSASFSGFAGNEQFF	TGCAGTGCTAGTTTTAGCGGGTTCGCTGGGAATGAGCAGTTCTTC
16	TRBD1	TRBV4-2	TRBJ2-1	.	CASSQVQGVSVAEQFF	TGTGCCAGCAGCCAAGTCCAGGGGGTTTCGGTGGCTGAGCAGTTCTTC
14	.	TRBV12-3/TRBV12-4	TRBJ2-1	many	CASSLQTQSNEQFF	TGTGCCAGCAGTCTGCAGACCCAGAGCAATGAGCAGTTCTTC
16	.	TRBV11-2	TRBJ2-2	.	CASSLGTTGNTGELFF	TGTGCCAGCAGCTTAGGGACGACAGGGAACACCGGGGAGCTGTTTTTT
14	.	TRBV15	TRBJ2-3	many	CATRGGLSTDTQYF	TGTGCCACCCGTGGTGGACTGAGCACAGATACGCAGTATTTT
14	.	TRBV7-8	TRBJ2-5	many	CASSLGQAQETQYF	TGTGCCAGCAGCTTAGGACAGGCCCAAGAGACCCAGTACTTC
13	.	TRBV18	TRBJ1-5	many	CASSPRENQPQHF	TGTGCCAGCTCACCCAGGGAGAATCAGCCCCAGCATTTT
15	.	TRBV3-1	TRBJ1-1	.	CASSPSGLGRTEAFF	TGTGCCAGCAGCCCCTCCGGCCTGGGACGCACTGAAGCTTTCTTT
15	TRBD2	TRBV12-3/TRBV12-4	TRBJ2-7	many	CASSPQREGGYEQYF	TGTGCCAGCAGCCCTCAGCGGGAGGGCGGCTACGAGCAGTACTTC